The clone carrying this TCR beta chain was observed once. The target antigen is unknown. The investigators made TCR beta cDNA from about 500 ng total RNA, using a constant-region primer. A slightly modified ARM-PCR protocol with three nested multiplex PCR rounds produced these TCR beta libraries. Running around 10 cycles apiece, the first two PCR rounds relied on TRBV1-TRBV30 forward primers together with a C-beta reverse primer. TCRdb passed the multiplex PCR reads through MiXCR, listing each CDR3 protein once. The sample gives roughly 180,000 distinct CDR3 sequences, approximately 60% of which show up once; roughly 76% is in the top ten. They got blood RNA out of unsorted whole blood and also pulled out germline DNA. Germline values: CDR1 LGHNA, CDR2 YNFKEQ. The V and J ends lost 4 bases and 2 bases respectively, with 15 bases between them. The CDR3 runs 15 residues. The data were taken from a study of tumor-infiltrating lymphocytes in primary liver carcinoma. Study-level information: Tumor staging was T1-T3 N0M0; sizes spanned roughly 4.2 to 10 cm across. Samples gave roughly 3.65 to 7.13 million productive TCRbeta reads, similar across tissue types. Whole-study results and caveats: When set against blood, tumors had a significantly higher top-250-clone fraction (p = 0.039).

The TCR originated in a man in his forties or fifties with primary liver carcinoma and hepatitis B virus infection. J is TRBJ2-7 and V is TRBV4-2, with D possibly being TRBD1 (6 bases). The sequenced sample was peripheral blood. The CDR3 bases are TGTGCCAGCAGCCGGGGGCAGGGGATAACCTACGAGCAGTACTTC. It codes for CASSRGQGITYEQYF.